Listed here are 22 T cell receptor beta chains from one sample, sequenced in a study of blood T cell repertoires in COVID-19. Profiling relied on immunoSEQ multiplex PCR, and the TCRdb table lists in-frame clones only, not all of them. The sample carries 250,000 to 350,000 clones, approximately 91% recorded once. Sequenced material: peripheral blood. The receptors derive from a woman between 25 and 40 years old with COVID-19, enrolled during active disease.

The chain joins TRBV2 to TRBJ2-7; 7 positions agree with TRBD2. From germline, CDR1 is SNHLY and CDR2 FYNNEI. V shed 6 bases and J 5 bases; nucleotides not matched to a gene: 10. The CDR3 spans 14 residues. CDR3 sequence: CASSPTLGGDEQYF. In nucleotides, the CDR3 is TGTGCCAGCAGCCCGACCTTGGGGGGGGACGAGCAGTACTTC.

V gene TRBV4-1 combines with J gene TRBJ2-7; perhaps TRBD1 as D (6 bases). This CDR3 region has 13 residues. Germline lookup yields CDR1 MGHRA and CDR2 YSYEKL. Trimming took 4 bases from V and 2 from J, leaving 9 bases between them. The CDR3 coding sequence is TGCGCCAGCAGCCGAGGACAGCCCTACGAGCAGTACTTC. Its protein product is CASSRGQPYEQYF.

The J gene is TRBJ1-6, the V gene TRBV4-1, with TRBD1 matching 8 bases. Germline CDR1 is MGHRA and CDR2 is YSYEKL. The CDR3 contains 15 residues. With 4 bases clipped from V and 8 bases from J, the junction kept 7 bases outside the gene matches. The CDR3 nucleotides are TGCGCCAGCAGCCCAGGACAGGGTGAATATTCACCCCTCCACTTT. It translates to CASSPGQGEYSPLHF.

This chain connects TRBV10-1 to TRBJ2-2; no definite D call. Germline CDR1 reads WNHNN; CDR2 reads SYGVQD (reference sequence). The CDR3 has 15 amino acids. Trimming removed 0 bases at V and 4 bases at J, with 9 bases between. CDR3 bases: TGCGCCAGCAGTGAGTCGTGGGCAGGCACCGGGGAGCTGTTTTTT. It specifies CASSESWAGTGELFF.

The genes are TRBV11-2 and TRBJ2-5; D remains ambiguous. With 3 bases removed from V and 0 bases from J, the gap between germline ends came to 11 bases. CDR1 is SGHAT and CDR2 is FQNNGV in the germline V gene. There are 15 residues in the CDR3. The CDR3 DNA reads as TGTGCCAGCAGCTTCGTCAACTACAACCAAGAGACCCAGTACTTC. Protein product: CASSFVNYNQETQYF.

J is TRBJ2-7 and V is TRBV20-1; D uncertain. V was shortened by 6 bases and J by 3 bases, with 6 bases between the two germline ends. The germline V gene has CDR1 DFQATT and CDR2 SNEGSKA (reference sequence). This CDR3 has 10 amino acids. The CDR3 nucleotides are TGCAGTGCGCAGATCTACGAGCAGTACTTC. This codes for CSAQIYEQYF.

V is TRBV5-5 and J is TRBJ1-5, with D perhaps TRBD1 (6 bases). V lost 4 bases to trimming and J lost 7 bases, with 12 bases between them. The germline gives CDR1 SGHKS, CDR2 YYEKEE (reference sequence). This CDR3 is built from 13 residues. For the CDR3, the DNA is TGTGCCAGCAGCGGGACAACCCGGCAGCCCCAGCATTTT. Amino acids: CASSGTTRQPQHF.

As to this clone: This may come from a read error, since a much larger clone is one base off. The same CDR3 can be traced to other DNA sequences in this sample. The V gene is TRBV19, the J gene TRBJ1-5; TRBD1 agrees at 9 bases. V dropped 3 bases and J dropped 5; count of bases not matched to a gene: 2. The CDR3 contains 14 residues. Germline V gene lookup returns CDR1 LNHDA and CDR2 SQIVND (reference sequence). CDR3 bases: TGTGCCAGTAGTATTTGGACAGGGGATCAGCCCCAGCATTTT. Protein sequence: CASSIWTGDQPQHF.

This chain uses TRBV7-9 with TRBJ1-3; 7 nucleotides line up with TRBD1. V lost 2 bases to trimming and J lost 0 bases; unmatched junction nucleotides: 7. The length of the CDR3 is 17 residues. The germline V gene encodes CDR1 SEHNR and CDR2 FQNEAQ (reference sequence). The CDR3 DNA is TGTGCCAGCAGCTTACCGGGACAGTCCCTCTCTGGAAACACCATATATTTT. Protein: CASSLPGQSLSGNTIYF.

This rearrangement joins TRBV19 to TRBJ1-2; 7 nucleotides align to TRBD1. Trimming at V came to 3 bases and at J to 4 bases, leaving 5 bases not matched to a gene. Looked up from germline, CDR1 is LNHDA and CDR2 is SQIVND (reference sequence). This CDR3 region has 14 residues. The DNA for the CDR3 is TGTGCCAGTAGTATTTCGCGGGACAGCTATGGCTACACCTTC. Protein: CASSISRDSYGYTF.

The V and J genes are TRBV5-1 and TRBJ1-6; D not resolved. V lost 6 bases to trimming and J lost 7 bases, with 20 bases between them. The CDR3 extends over 16 amino acids. The germline gives CDR1 SGHRS, CDR2 YFSETQ. This CDR3 is CASKTNSGVKNSPLHF. The CDR3 bases are TGCGCCAGCAAAACGAATAGCGGGGTAAAGAATTCACCCCTCCACTTT. The variable domain in full, completed from reference TRBV5-1 and TRBJ1-6, reads KAGVTQTPRYLIKTRGQQVTLSCSPISGHRSVSWYQQTPGQGLQFLFEYFSETQRNKGNFPGRFSGRQFSNSRSEMNVSTLELGDSALYLCASKTNSGVKNSPLHFGNGTRLTVT.

The chain has TRBV2 and TRBJ1-2; possibly TRBD1 for D (5 bases). The CDR3 covers 12 residues. V dropped 7 bases and J dropped 6 bases, with 12 bases sitting between them. Germline V gives CDR1 SNHLY, CDR2 FYNNEI. This CDR3 is CASKKEGNGYTF. The CDR3 nucleotides are TGTGCCAGCAAAAAGGAGGGGAATGGCTACACCTTC.

This chain links TRBV30 with TRBJ2-1, with a tentative D call TRBD2 (6 bases). This CDR3 has 13 amino acids. Germline-derived CDR1 and CDR2 are GTSNPN and SVGIG (reference sequence). Trimming pared 8 bases from V and 7 bases from J, leaving 18 bases between. Here the CDR3 reads CAEFRFGGNEQFF. The CDR3 DNA is TGTGCCGAATTCAGGTTTGGGGGGAATGAGCAGTTCTTC.

DNA for the CDR3: TGTGCCAGCCGCAACAGGGGATCGAATGAAAAACTGTTTTTT. Its translation: CASRNRGSNEKLFF. This chain links TRBV3-1 (or the pseudogene TRBV3-2) with TRBJ1-4, with TRBD1 matching over 7 bases. The germline CDR1 and CDR2 sequences are LGHDT and YNNKEL (reference sequence). V lost 8 bases to trimming and J lost 5 bases; unmatched junction nucleotides: 8. This CDR3 has 14 residues.

This clone was observed once. The chain joins TRBV5-1 to TRBJ1-1; 7 bases map to TRBD1. This CDR3 is built from 14 residues. With V trimmed by 6 bases and J by 1 base, 6 bases remained unmatched. Germline CDR1 and CDR2: SGHRS and YFSETQ. The CDR3, as DNA: TGCGCCAGCACCACGACAGGGACGAACACTGAAGCTTTCTTT. This sequence encodes CASTTTGTNTEAFF.

The V gene is TRBV5-5, the J gene TRBJ2-2; 9 bases are shared with TRBD1. CDR3 length: 15 residues. Per germline, CDR1 SGHKS and CDR2 YYEKEE (reference sequence). V shed 0 bases, J shed 7 bases, and the junction held 4 bases outside the gene matches. The CDR3 DNA is TGTGCCAGCAGCTTGGTTACAGGGGGCATCGGGGAGCTGTTTTTT. It is translated as CASSLVTGGIGELFF.

About this clone: Other DNA sequences in this specimen translate into the identical CDR3. The CDR3 coding sequence is TGTGCCAGCAGGCGACAGGGGCCTAGCAATCAGCCCCAGCATTTT. It yields the protein CASRRQGPSNQPQHF. V and J are TRBV6-5 and TRBJ1-5; TRBD1 agrees at 8 bases. Germline V gives CDR1 MNHEY, CDR2 SVGAGI. The trim removed 6 bases at V and 0 bases at J, leaving 4 bases unmatched. This CDR3 spans 15 amino acids.

This sequence joins TRBV30 and TRBJ1-3; D gene ambiguous. Trimming pared 4 bases from V and 1 base from J, leaving 11 bases between. The CDR3 contains 14 residues. Germline loops: CDR1 GTSNPN, CDR2 SVGIG (reference sequence). The CDR3 loop reads CAWTGGGSGNTIYF. The CDR3, as DNA: TGTGCCTGGACCGGAGGAGGTTCTGGAAACACCATATATTTT.

The chain combines TRBV7-2 with TRBJ1-5, with TRBD1 matching over 9 bases. Germline V lookup: CDR1 SGHTA, CDR2 FQGNSA. V lost 5 bases to trimming and J lost 2 bases; unmatched junction nucleotides: 4. There are 15 residues in the CDR3. CDR3: CASSRDRAGNQPQHF. CDR3 sequence (DNA): TGTGCCAGCAGCCGGGACAGGGCTGGCAATCAGCCCCAGCATTTT.

V and J are TRBV5-1 and TRBJ2-3; D perhaps matches TRBD2 (6 bases). This CDR3 is 15 amino acids long. V lost 0 bases and J 5 bases, leaving 13 bases between the germline ends. Germline lookup yields CDR1 SGHRS and CDR2 YFSETQ. The CDR3 DNA sequence: TGCGCCAGCAGCTTGGAGACTAGAAGTTTAGATACGCAGTATTTT. This sequence encodes CASSLETRSLDTQYF.

The chain employs TRBV11-2 and TRBJ2-5; TRBD2 aligns across 12 bases. V gave up 1 base and J gave up 2 bases; unmatched junction bases: 2. Germline CDR1 reads SGHAT; CDR2 reads FQNNGV. This CDR3 spans 16 amino acids. CDR3 coding DNA: TGTGCCAGCAGCTTAGGGCTAGCGGGAGGGCAAGAGACCCAGTACTTC. Encoded protein: CASSLGLAGGQETQYF. Combining the CDR3 with reference TRBV11-2 and TRBJ2-5 gives the whole variable domain EAGVAQSPRYKIIEKRQSVAFWCNPISGHATLYWYQQILGQGPKLLIQFQNNGVVDDSQLPKDRFSAERLKGVDSTLKIQPAKLEDSAVYLCASSLGLAGGQETQYFGPGTRLLVL.

The chain recombines TRBV4-1 with TRBJ1-3, with TRBD1 matching 8 bases. The V gene's germline CDR1 is MGHRA and CDR2 YSYEKL. Unmatched junction bases numbered 8, after V lost 1 base and J lost 9 bases. This CDR3 is built from 15 residues. CDR3 loop: CASSQGAGQGRTIYF. CDR3 nucleotides: TGCGCCAGCAGCCAAGGAGCCGGACAGGGACGCACCATATATTTT.